These 13 T cell receptor beta chains originate from one sample sequenced in a study of CD8+CD57+ T cells in acquired aplastic anemia. Profiling that covered TCR beta VDJ and CDR3 relied on genomic DNA as its template. A single record per CDR3 protein comes from TCRdb applying MiXCR to the reads. The table includes some 120,000 distinct CDR3 sequences, 48% detected once. Sequencing was performed on sorted CD4+, CD8+, or CD8+CD57+ T cells (not recorded which) from PBMCs. All receptors come from a human donor in good health, serving as a control.

Many counts were recorded for this clonotype. This chain links TRBV12-3 or TRBV12-4 with TRBJ1-1; D gene uncertain. The CDR3 spans 13 residues. V lost 6 bases to trimming and J lost 4 bases, with 12 bases between them. The DNA for the CDR3 is TGTGCCAGCAGCACTAGGGCCTCCACTGAAGCTTTCTTT. Its translation is CASSTRASTEAFF.

Many counts were recorded for this clonotype. V is TRBV4-1 and J is TRBJ2-5, with 9 bases that match TRBD2. The CDR3 has 14 amino acids. Germline V lookup: CDR1 MGHRA, CDR2 YSYEKL. The V segment lost 4 bases and the J segment 8 bases; nucleotides outside the gene matches: 8. The CDR3 nucleotides are TGCGCCAGCAGCCCCCGGGCTAGCGGGGAAACCCAGTACTTC. Amino acid sequence: CASSPRASGETQYF.

The chain carries TRBV6-2 or TRBV6-3 and TRBJ1-5; no definite D call. This CDR3 is 17 amino acids long. The germline V gene has CDR1 MNHEY and CDR2 SVGEGT. V lost 6 bases and J 0 bases, leaving 18 bases between the germline ends. The CDR3 DNA sequence: TGTGCCAGCAGCCCCCTTGATTTGAGCAATAGCAATCAGCCCCAGCATTTT. This sequence encodes CASSPLDLSNSNQPQHF.

This chain joins TRBV6-2 or TRBV6-3 and TRBJ2-3, with TRBD2 matching over 15 bases. Germline CDR1 reads MNHEY; CDR2 reads SVGEGT. The CDR3 covers 17 residues. Trimming at V came to 0 bases and at J to 9 bases, leaving 7 bases not matched to a gene. The CDR3 bases are TGTGCCAGCAGTTACTCGCGGACTAGCGGGGGGGCCGGGACGCAGTATTTT. Translation gives CASSYSRTSGGAGTQYF.

This clonotype was seen ten or more times. The chain employs TRBV6-4 and TRBJ2-7; D ambiguous. Per the germline V gene, CDR1 is MRHNA and CDR2 is SNTAGT. This CDR3 region has 12 residues. V was pared by 5 bases and J by 3 bases, with 8 bases between. CDR3: CASSPAHYEQYF. CDR3 DNA sequence: TGTGCCAGCAGTCCAGCGCACTACGAGCAGTACTTC.

This clonotype was seen many times. The junction departs from the called germline gene at one end, perhaps through a read error. J is TRBJ2-7 and V is TRBV25-1, with 7 bases that match TRBD1. This CDR3 has 15 amino acids. Germline V CDR1 and CDR2: MGHDK, SYGVNS. The DNA of the CDR3 is TGTGCCAGCAGTGAAGCGAAGGGGGCTAGGGACGAGCAGCACTTC. It codes for CASSEAKGARDEQHF.

In this sample, this clonotype turned up many times. The chain links TRBV20-1 to TRBJ2-5; TRBD1 matches at 8 bases. Germline V lookup: CDR1 DFQATT, CDR2 SNEGSKA (reference sequence). The J segment lost 5 bases and the V segment lost 0 bases, leaving 5 bases of the junction unmatched. The CDR3 contains 14 residues. The CDR3 loop is CSARDGRGLETQYF. The CDR3 DNA follows: TGCAGTGCTAGAGATGGCAGGGGGCTTGAGACCCAGTACTTC.

In this sample, this clonotype turned up many times. This chain uses TRBV19 with TRBJ1-2; 9 nucleotides agree with TRBD1. This CDR3 spans 14 amino acids. Unmatched junction bases numbered 1, after V lost 2 bases and J lost 3 bases. Germline V gene data show CDR1 as LNHDA and CDR2 as SQIVND (reference sequence). CDR3 sequence: CASSIWTGDYGYTF. In DNA form, the CDR3 reads TGTGCCAGTAGTATATGGACAGGGGACTATGGCTACACCTTC.

The chain joins TRBV10-3 to TRBJ1-5; TRBD1 aligns across 7 bases. The length of the CDR3 is 13 residues. V dropped 10 bases and J dropped 5; count of bases not matched to a gene: 8. Germline V lookup: CDR1 ENHRY, CDR2 SYGVKD. The CDR3 reads CATRGQQHQPQHF. In DNA form, the CDR3 reads TGTGCCACCAGGGGACAGCAACATCAGCCCCAGCATTTT.

This rearrangement joins TRBV10-3 to TRBJ1-1; D is undetermined. This CDR3 contains 14 residues. Germline CDR1 is ENHRY and CDR2 is SYGVKD. V lost 3 bases, J lost 4 bases, and 12 bases lay in between. The CDR3 loop is CAISENPEGTEAFF. The CDR3 DNA sequence: TGTGCCATCAGTGAAAACCCGGAAGGCACTGAAGCTTTCTTT.

The rearrangement links TRBV15 to TRBJ2-5; a possible D gene is TRBD2 (6 bases). The CDR3 is 13 residues long. Between the trimmed V and J ends, which lost 8 bases and 5 bases, there was a span of 15 bases. CDR1 LNHNV and CDR2 YYDKDF come from the germline V gene (reference sequence). The CDR3 DNA is TGTGCCACCGCCAACGGGGGTGGGGAGACCCAGTACTTC. Its protein product is CATANGGGETQYF.

The table lists this clonotype with many counts. The chain recombines TRBV14 with TRBJ2-6; no reliable D call. Between the trimmed V and J ends, which lost 1 base and 0 bases, there was a span of 4 bases. Germline assignment: CDR1 SGHDN and CDR2 FVKESK. CDR3 size: 15 residues. CDR3 nucleotide sequence: TGTGCCAGCAGCCAAGTGGGCTCTGGGGCCAACGTCCTGACTTTC. This translates into CASSQVGSGANVLTF.

Comment on this clonotype: The conserved closing phenylalanine or tryptophan is absent in this CDR3, likely reflecting a read error. This chain connects TRBV5-6 to TRBJ1-2; no clear D gene. V lost 3 bases, J lost 0 bases, and 9 bases lay in between. The CDR3 length is 14 residues. Per the germline V gene, CDR1 is SGHDT and CDR2 is YYEEEE. The CDR3: CASSSTLTNYGYTL. For the CDR3, the DNA is TGTGCCAGCAGCTCGACCCTTACTAACTATGGCTACACCCTC.